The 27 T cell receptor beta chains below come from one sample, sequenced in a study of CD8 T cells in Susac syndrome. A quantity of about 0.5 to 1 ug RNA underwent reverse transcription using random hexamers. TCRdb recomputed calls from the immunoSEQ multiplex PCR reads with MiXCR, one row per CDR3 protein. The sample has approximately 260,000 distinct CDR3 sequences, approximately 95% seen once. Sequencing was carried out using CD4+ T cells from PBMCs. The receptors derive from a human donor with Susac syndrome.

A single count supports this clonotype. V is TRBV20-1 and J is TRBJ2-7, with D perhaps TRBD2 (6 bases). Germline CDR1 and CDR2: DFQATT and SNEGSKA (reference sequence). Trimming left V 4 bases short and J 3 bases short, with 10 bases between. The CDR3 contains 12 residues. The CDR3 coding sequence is TGCAGTGCTACCCCAGCGGGCTACGAGCAGTACTTC. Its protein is CSATPAGYEQYF.

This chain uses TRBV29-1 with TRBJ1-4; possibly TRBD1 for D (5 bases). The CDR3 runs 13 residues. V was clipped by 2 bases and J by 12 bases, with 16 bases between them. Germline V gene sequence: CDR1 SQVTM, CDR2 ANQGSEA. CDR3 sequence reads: CSVERGPLAELFF. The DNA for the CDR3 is TGCAGCGTTGAACGGGGACCTCTCGCAGAACTGTTTTTT.

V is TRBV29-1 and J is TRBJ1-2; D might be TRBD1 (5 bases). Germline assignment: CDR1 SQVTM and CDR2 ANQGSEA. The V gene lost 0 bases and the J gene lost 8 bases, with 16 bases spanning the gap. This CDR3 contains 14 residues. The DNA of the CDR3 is TGCAGCGTTGAAGATCTTCCGGGGGATTACGGCTACACCTTC. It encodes CSVEDLPGDYGYTF.

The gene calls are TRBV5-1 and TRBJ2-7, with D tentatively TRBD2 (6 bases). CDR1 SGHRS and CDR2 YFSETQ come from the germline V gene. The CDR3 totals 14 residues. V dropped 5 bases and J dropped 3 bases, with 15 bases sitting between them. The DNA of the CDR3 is TGCGCCAGCAGGCGGACTAACCTGATCTACGAGCAGTACTTC. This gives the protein CASRRTNLIYEQYF. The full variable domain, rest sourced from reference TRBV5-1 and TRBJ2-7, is KAGVTQTPRYLIKTRGQQVTLSCSPISGHRSVSWYQQTPGQGLQFLFEYFSETQRNKGNFPGRFSGRQFSNSRSEMNVSTLELGDSALYLCASRRTNLIYEQYFGPGTRLTVT.

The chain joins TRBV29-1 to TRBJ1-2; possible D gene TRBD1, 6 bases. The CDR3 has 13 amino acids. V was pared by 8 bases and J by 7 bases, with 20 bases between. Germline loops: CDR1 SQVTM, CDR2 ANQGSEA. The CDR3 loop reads CSIKAGGLVGYTF. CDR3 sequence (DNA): TGCAGCATAAAAGCGGGGGGCCTGGTTGGCTACACCTTC.

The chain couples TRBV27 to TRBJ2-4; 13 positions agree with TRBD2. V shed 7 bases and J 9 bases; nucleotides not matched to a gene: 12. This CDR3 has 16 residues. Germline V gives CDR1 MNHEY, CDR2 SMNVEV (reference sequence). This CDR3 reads CASIPTSGRALGIQYF. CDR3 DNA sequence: TGTGCCAGCATCCCTACTAGCGGGAGGGCCCTCGGCATTCAGTACTTC.

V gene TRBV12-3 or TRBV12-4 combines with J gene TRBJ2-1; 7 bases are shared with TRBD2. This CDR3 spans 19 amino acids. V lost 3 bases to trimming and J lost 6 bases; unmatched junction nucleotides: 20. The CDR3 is CASSFMGLAVFKGVNEQFF. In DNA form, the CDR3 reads TGTGCCAGCAGTTTTATGGGTCTAGCGGTCTTCAAGGGTGTCAATGAGCAGTTCTTC.

The CDR3 DNA reads TGCAGCGTTATCGGGACAGTGAACACTGAAGCTTTCTTT. Translating gives CSVIGTVNTEAFF. The V call is TRBV29-1, the J call TRBJ1-1; 7 positions match TRBD1. Germline loops: CDR1 SQVTM, CDR2 ANQGSEA. V dropped 5 bases and J dropped 0; count of bases not matched to a gene: 3. The CDR3 length is 13 residues.

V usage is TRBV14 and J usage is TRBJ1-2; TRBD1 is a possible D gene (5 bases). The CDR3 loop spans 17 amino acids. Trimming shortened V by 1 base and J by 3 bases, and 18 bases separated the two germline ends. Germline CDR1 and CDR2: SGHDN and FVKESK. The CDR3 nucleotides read TGTGCCAGCAGCCAAGCTGGAGGGACCAAGTCTTACTATGGCTACACCTTC. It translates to CASSQAGGTKSYYGYTF.

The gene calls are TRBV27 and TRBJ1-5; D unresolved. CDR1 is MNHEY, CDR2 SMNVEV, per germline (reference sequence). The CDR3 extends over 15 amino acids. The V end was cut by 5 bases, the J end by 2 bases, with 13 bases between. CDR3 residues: CASSRTSTGNQPQHF. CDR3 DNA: TGTGCCAGCAGTCGGACCTCCACGGGCAATCAGCCCCAGCATTTT.

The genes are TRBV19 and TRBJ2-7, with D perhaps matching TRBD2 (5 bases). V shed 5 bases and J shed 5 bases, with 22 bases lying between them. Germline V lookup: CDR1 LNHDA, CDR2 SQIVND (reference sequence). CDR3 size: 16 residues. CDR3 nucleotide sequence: TGTGCCAGTAGTGTTTTAGGTACACAAGTCGGGGACGAGCAGTACTTC. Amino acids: CASSVLGTQVGDEQYF.

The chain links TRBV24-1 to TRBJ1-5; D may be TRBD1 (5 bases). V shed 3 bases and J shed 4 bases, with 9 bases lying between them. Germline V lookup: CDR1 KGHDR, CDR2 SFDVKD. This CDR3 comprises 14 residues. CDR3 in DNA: TGTGCCACCAGTGATGTTTGGGGGAATCAGCCCCAGCATTTT. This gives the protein CATSDVWGNQPQHF.

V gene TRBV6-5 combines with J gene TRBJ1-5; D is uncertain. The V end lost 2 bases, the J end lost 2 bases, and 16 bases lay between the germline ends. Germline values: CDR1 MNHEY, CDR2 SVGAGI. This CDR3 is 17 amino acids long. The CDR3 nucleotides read TGTGCCAGCAGTTACCGTAGCGGCGGCATGGGCAATCAGCCCCAGCATTTT. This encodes CASSYRSGGMGNQPQHF.

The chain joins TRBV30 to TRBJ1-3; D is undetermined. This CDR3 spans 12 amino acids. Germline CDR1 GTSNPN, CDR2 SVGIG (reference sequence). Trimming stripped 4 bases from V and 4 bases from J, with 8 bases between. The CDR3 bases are TGTGCCTGGACGGTCGGGGGAAACACCATATATTTT. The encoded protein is CAWTVGGNTIYF.

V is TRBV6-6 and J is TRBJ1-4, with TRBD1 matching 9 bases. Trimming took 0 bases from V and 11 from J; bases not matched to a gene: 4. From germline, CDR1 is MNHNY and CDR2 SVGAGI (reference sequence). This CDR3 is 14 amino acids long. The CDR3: CASSYSGDRVKLFF. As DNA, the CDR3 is TGTGCCAGCAGTTACTCGGGGGACAGGGTGAAACTGTTTTTT.

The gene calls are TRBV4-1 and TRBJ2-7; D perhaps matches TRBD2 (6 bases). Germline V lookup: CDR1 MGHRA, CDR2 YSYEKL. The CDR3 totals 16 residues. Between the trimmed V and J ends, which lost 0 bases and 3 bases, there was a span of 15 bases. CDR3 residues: CASSQEPKDYRYEQYF. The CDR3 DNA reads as TGCGCCAGCAGCCAAGAGCCCAAGGACTATCGCTACGAGCAGTACTTC.

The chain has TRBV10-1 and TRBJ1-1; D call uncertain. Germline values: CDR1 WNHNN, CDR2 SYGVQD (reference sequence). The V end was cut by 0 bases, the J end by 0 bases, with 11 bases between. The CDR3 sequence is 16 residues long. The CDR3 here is CASSESISVMNTEAFF. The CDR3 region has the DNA TGCGCCAGCAGTGAGTCGATTTCAGTGATGAACACTGAAGCTTTCTTT.

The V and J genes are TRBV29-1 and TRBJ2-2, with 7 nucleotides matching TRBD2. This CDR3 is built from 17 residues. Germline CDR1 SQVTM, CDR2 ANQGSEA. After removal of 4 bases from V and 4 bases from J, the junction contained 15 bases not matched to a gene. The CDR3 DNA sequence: TGCAGCGTTGCCAGGAGAGGAGCGGGGAAAGGCACCGGGGAGCTGTTTTTT. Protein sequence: CSVARRGAGKGTGELFF.

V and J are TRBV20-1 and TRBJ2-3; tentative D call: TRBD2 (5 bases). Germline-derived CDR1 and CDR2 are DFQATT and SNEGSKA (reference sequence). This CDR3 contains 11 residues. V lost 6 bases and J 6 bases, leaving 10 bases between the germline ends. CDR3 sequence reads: CSAQTGDTQYF. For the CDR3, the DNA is TGCAGTGCGCAGACGGGGGATACGCAGTATTTT.

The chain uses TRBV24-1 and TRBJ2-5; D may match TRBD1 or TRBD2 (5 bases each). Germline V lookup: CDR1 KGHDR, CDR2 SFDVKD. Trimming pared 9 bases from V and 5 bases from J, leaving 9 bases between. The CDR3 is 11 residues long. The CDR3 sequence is CATGTRETQYF. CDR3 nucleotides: TGTGCCACCGGGACGAGGGAGACCCAGTACTTC.

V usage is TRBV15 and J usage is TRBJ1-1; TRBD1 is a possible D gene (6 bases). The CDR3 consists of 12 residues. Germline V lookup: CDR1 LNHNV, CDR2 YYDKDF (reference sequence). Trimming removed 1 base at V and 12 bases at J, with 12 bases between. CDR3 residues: CATSRVRQVPFF. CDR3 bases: TGTGCCACCAGCAGAGTTCGACAGGTTCCTTTCTTT.

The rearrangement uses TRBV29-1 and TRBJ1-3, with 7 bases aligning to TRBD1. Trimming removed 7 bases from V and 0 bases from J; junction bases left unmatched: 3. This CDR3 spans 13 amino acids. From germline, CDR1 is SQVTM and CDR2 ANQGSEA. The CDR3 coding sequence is TGCAGCGGGGGACAGAGCTCTGGAAACACCATATATTTT. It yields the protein CSGGQSSGNTIYF.

CDR3 residues: CASSLGTSEREETQYF. In nucleotides, the CDR3 is TGTGCCAGCAGCTTAGGTACTAGCGAGAGAGAAGAGACCCAGTACTTC. This chain connects TRBV13 to TRBJ2-5; TRBD2 matches 7 bases. Germline CDR1 PRHDT, CDR2 FYEKMQ (reference sequence). This CDR3 is 16 amino acids long. Germline trimming cut 0 bases from V and 3 bases from J; bases unmatched to any gene: 7. Full variable domain (missing parts from reference TRBV13 and TRBJ2-5): AAGVIQSPRHLIKEKRETATLKCYPIPRHDTVYWYQQGPGQDPQFLISFYEKMQSDKGSIPDRFSAQQFSDYHSELNMSSLELGDSALYFCASSLGTSEREETQYFGPGTRLLVL.

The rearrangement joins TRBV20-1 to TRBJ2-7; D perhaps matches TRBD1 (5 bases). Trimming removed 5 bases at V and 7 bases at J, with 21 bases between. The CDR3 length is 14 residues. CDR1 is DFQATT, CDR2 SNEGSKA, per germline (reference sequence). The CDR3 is CSAPPRLGVGEQYF. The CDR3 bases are TGCAGTGCTCCCCCTCGGTTAGGGGTGGGGGAGCAGTACTTC.

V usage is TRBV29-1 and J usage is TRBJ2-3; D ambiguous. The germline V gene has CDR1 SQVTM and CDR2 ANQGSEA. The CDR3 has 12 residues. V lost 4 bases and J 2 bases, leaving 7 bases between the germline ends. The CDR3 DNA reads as TGCAGCGTTGGCCAAAACACAGATACGCAGTATTTT. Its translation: CSVGQNTDTQYF.

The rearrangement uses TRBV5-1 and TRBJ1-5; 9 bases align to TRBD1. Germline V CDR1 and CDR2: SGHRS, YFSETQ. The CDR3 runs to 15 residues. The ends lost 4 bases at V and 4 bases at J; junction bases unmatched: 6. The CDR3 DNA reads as TGCGCCAGCAGCGTGGGACAGGGCTTAAATCAGCCCCAGCATTTT. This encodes CASSVGQGLNQPQHF.

The CDR3 region is CASSSGTTLGYTF. The CDR3 DNA sequence: TGTGCCAGCAGCTCCGGGACAACTCTCGGCTACACCTTC. V usage is TRBV7-3 and J usage is TRBJ1-2; tentative D call: TRBD1 (6 bases). Germline V gives CDR1 SGHTA, CDR2 FQGTGA. The CDR3 loop spans 13 amino acids. V lost 4 bases, J lost 8 bases, and 14 bases lay in between. Drawing the rest from reference TRBV7-3 and TRBJ1-2, the complete variable domain is GAGVSQTPSNKVTEKGKYVELRCDPISGHTALYWYRQSLGQGPEFLIYFQGTGAADDSGLPNDRFFAVRPEGSVSTLKIQRTERGDSAVYLCASSSGTTLGYTFGSGTRLTVV.